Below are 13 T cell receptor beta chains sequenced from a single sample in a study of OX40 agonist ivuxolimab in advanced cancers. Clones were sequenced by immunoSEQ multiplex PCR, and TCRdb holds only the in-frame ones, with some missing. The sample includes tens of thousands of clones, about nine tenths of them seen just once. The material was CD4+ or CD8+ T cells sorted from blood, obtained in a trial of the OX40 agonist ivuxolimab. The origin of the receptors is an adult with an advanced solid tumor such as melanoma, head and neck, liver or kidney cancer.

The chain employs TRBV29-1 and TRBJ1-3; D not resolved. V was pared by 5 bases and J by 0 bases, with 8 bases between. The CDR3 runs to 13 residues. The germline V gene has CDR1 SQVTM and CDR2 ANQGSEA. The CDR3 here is CSVYTDSGNTIYF. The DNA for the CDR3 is TGCAGCGTTTACACCGACTCTGGAAACACCATATATTTT.

The CDR3 spells CASSPSIEGRYEQYF. Here the CDR3 DNA reads TGTGCCAGCAGCCCGTCGATTGAGGGAAGATACGAGCAGTACTTC. This chain joins TRBV11-2 and TRBJ2-7, with D tentatively TRBD2 (5 bases). Per the germline V gene, CDR1 is SGHAT and CDR2 is FQNNGV. V lost 5 bases and J lost 4, with 18 bases in between. CDR3 size: 15 residues. Supplemented by reference TRBV11-2 and TRBJ2-7, the full variable domain reads EAGVAQSPRYKIIEKRQSVAFWCNPISGHATLYWYQQILGQGPKLLIQFQNNGVVDDSQLPKDRFSAERLKGVDSTLKIQPAKLEDSAVYLCASSPSIEGRYEQYFGPGTRLTVT.

The CDR3 coding sequence is TGTGCCAGCAGTCGAAGCTCCTACGAGCAGTACTTC. Protein sequence: CASSRSSYEQYF. V and J are TRBV7-8 and TRBJ2-7; D uncertain. The CDR3 has 12 residues. Trimming shortened V by 6 bases and J by 0 bases, and 6 bases separated the two germline ends. Germline assignment: CDR1 SGHVS and CDR2 FQNEAQ.

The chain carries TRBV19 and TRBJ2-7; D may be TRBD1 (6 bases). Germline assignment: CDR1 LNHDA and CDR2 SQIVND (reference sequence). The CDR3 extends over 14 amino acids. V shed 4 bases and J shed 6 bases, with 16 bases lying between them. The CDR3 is CASSTRDINREQYF. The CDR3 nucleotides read TGTGCCAGTAGTACGAGGGACATCAACCGCGAGCAGTACTTC.

Written as DNA, the CDR3 is TGCGCCAGCAGTCATAGGGACTACGACTCCTACGAGCAGTACTTC. This gives the protein CASSHRDYDSYEQYF. The chain joins TRBV4-1 to TRBJ2-5; 7 bases are shared with TRBD2. TRBJ2-7 explains the end of the DNA better; the J call may be wrong. Germline V CDR1 and CDR2: MGHRA, YSYEKL. There are 15 residues in the CDR3.

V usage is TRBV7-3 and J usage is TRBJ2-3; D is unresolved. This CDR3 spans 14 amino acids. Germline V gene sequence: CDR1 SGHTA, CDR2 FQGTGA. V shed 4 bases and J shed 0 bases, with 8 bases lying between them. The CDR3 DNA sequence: TGTGCCAGCAGCTCGGAACTTAGCACAGATACGCAGTATTTT. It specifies CASSSELSTDTQYF.

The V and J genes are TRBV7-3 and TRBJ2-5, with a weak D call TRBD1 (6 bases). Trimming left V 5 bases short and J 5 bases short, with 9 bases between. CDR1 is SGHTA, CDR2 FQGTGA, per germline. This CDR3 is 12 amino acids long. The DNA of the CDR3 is TGTGCCAGCAGCCAGGGGCGCGAGACCCAGTACTTC. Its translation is CASSQGRETQYF.

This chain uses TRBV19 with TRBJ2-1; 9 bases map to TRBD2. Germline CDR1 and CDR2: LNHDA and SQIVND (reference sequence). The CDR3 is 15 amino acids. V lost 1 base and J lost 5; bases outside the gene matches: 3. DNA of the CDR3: TGTGCCAGTAGTATAGTGCTAGCGGGACACAATGAGCAGTTCTTC. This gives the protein CASSIVLAGHNEQFF.

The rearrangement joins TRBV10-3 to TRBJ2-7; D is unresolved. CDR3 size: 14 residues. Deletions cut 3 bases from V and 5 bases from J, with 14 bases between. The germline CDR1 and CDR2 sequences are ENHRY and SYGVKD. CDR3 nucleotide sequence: TGTGCCATCAGTGACTTAGCCGAGAGGAACGAGCAGTACTTC. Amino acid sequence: CAISDLAERNEQYF.

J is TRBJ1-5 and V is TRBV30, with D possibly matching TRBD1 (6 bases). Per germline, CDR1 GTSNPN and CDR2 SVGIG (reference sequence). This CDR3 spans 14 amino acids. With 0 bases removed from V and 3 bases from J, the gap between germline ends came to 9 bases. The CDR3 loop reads CAWSVGTYNQPQHF. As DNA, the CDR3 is TGTGCCTGGAGTGTCGGGACATACAATCAGCCCCAGCATTTT.

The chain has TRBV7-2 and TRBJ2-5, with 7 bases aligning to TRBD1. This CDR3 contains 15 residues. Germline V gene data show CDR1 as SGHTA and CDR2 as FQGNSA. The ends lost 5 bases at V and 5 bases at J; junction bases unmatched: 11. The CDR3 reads CASSPQGQRGETQYF. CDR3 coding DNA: TGTGCCAGCAGCCCCCAGGGACAGCGCGGGGAGACCCAGTACTTC.

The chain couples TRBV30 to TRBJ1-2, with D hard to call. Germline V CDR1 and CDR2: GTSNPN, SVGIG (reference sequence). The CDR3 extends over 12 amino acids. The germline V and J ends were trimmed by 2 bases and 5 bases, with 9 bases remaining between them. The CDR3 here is CAWSIQRYGYTF. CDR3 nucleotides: TGTGCCTGGAGTATACAGAGATATGGCTACACCTTC.

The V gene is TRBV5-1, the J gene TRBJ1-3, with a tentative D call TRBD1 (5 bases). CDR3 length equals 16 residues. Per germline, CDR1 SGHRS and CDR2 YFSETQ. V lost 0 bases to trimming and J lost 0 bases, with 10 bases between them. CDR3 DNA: TGCGCCAGCAGCTTGGAAGGGACTAGCTCTGGAAACACCATATATTTT. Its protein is CASSLEGTSSGNTIYF.